What follows are 25 T cell receptor beta chains derived from one specimen sequenced in a study of T cells in Graves' hyperthyroidism and ophthalmopathy. Amplified regions were TCR beta CDR3 sequences from RNA transcripts. The TCR CDR3 was amplified in a first-round RT-PCR using the HTBI primer set. TCRdb re-analysed the multiplex PCR reads in MiXCR, keeping a single row per CDR3 protein. Among more than 300,000 distinct CDR3 sequences listed, roughly 13% were seen once. The sample consisted of blood. The receptors come from a woman aged 55-75 years with Graves' hyperthyroidism.

This clonotype was seen repeatedly, ten times or more. This rearrangement joins TRBV5-1 to TRBJ2-1; 7 bases are a match to TRBD1. In germline, CDR1 is SGHRS, CDR2 YFSETQ. The CDR3 consists of 16 residues. V shed 1 base, J shed 4 bases, and the junction held 8 bases outside the gene matches. The CDR3 sequence: CASSLYPSGQYNEQFF. CDR3 sequence (DNA): TGCGCCAGCAGCTTGTACCCCTCGGGACAGTACAATGAGCAGTTCTTC.

Turning to this clonotype: A much larger clone sits a single nucleotide away, making a read error possible. The V and J genes are TRBV5-1 and TRBJ2-7, with 13 bases identical to TRBD2. Looked up from germline, CDR1 is SGHRS and CDR2 is YFSETQ. The CDR3 has 15 residues. CDR3 loop: CASSFGTSGMSERYF. DNA of the CDR3: TGCGCCAGCAGCTTCGGGACTAGCGGGATGAGCGAGCGGTACTTC.

About this clonotype itself: It may be a read error: a sequence one base away is much more abundant. This chain connects TRBV6-2 or TRBV6-3 to TRBJ2-1, with TRBD2 as a possible D gene (6 bases). V was pared by 5 bases and J by 10 bases, with 15 bases between. CDR3 size: 13 residues. Germline assignment: CDR1 MNHEY and CDR2 SVGEGT. The CDR3 coding sequence is TGTGCCAGCAGTGGAGGGACTCGCTACGAGCAGTTCTTC. Its protein is CASSGGTRYEQFF.

This clonotype was counted a few times. This chain joins TRBV19 and TRBJ1-5, with a tentative D call TRBD1 (5 bases). This CDR3 is 14 amino acids long. The V end was cut by 3 bases, the J end by 7 bases, with 13 bases between. The V gene's germline CDR1 is LNHDA and CDR2 SQIVND (reference sequence). CDR3 sequence: CASSIGQGRQPQHF. CDR3 DNA sequence: TGTGCCAGTAGTATTGGGCAGGGTAGACAGCCCCAGCATTTT.

This clonotype was observed at least ten times. V and J are TRBV20-1 and TRBJ2-7; 11 nucleotides agree with TRBD2. The germline CDR1 and CDR2 sequences are DFQATT and SNEGSKA (reference sequence). V lost 4 bases and J lost 5; bases outside the gene matches: 13. The CDR3 is 16 amino acids. In DNA form, the CDR3 reads TGCAGTGCTACCCCCTACGAGCTAGCGGGAGGAAACGAGCAGTACTTC. Its protein product is CSATPYELAGGNEQYF.

This clonotype was seen ten or more times. The chain employs TRBV18 and TRBJ2-7; D unclear. This CDR3 spans 16 amino acids. V was clipped by 2 bases and J by 3 bases, with 17 bases between them. Germline loops: CDR1 KGHSH, CDR2 LQKENI. DNA for the CDR3: TGTGCCAGCTCACCATCCCGCTCCACGCCCGGCTACGAGCAGTACTTC. Protein product: CASSPSRSTPGYEQYF.

In its sample, this clonotype was seen many times. This rearrangement joins TRBV12-3 or TRBV12-4 to TRBJ2-3, with D tentatively TRBD1 (6 bases). The CDR3 totals 13 residues. The V end was cut by 6 bases, the J end by 3 bases, with 10 bases between. The CDR3 DNA reads TGTGCCAGCAGGTCACAGGGAACAGATACGCAGTATTTT. This sequence encodes CASRSQGTDTQYF.

Regarding this clonotype: A much larger clone differs by one base, so this may be a read error. This rearrangement joins TRBV3-1 to TRBJ2-7; 8 bases line up with TRBD1. The CDR3 is made up of 17 amino acids. Germline V gene lookup returns CDR1 LGHDT and CDR2 YNNKEL (reference sequence). V was clipped by 2 bases and J by 2 bases; unmatched bases: 11. This CDR3 is CASSQPPRTGPPYEQYF. The CDR3 DNA sequence: TGTGCCAGCAGCCAACCCCCCCGGACAGGGCCACCCTACGAGCAGTACTTC.

In DNA form, the CDR3 reads TGTGCCAGCAGGGGGGACGGAACCAATCAGCCCCAGCATTTT. Its protein is CASRGDGTNQPQHF. This chain links TRBV2 with TRBJ1-5; the D gene is possibly TRBD1 (5 bases). V was trimmed by 6 bases and J by 3 bases, leaving 12 bases between them. Germline assignment: CDR1 SNHLY and CDR2 FYNNEI. The CDR3 covers 14 residues.

On this clonotype itself: Given a much more abundant clone one base away, this may be a read error. The chain links TRBV24-1 to TRBJ2-1; D remains ambiguous. This CDR3 comprises 17 residues. Germline CDR1 reads KGHDR; CDR2 reads SFDVKD. The CDR3 DNA is TGTACCACCAGTGCCCAGAGCGCTAGGAGCTCCTACAATGAGCAGTTCTTC. Encoded protein: CTTSAQSARSSYNEQFF.

This clonotype has ten or more counts. This chain connects TRBV20-1 to TRBJ2-7; no clear D gene. This CDR3 spans 12 amino acids. Germline values: CDR1 DFQATT, CDR2 SNEGSKA (reference sequence). V lost 1 base and J 0 bases, leaving 4 bases between the germline ends. The CDR3 region is CSARGSSYEQYF. The CDR3 DNA is TGCAGTGCTAGAGGGAGCTCCTACGAGCAGTACTTC.

This clonotype has a handful of counts. V usage is TRBV11-3 and J usage is TRBJ2-1; 12 bases match TRBD2. The CDR3 sequence is 20 residues long. The ends lost 5 bases at V and 1 base at J; junction bases unmatched: 15. CDR1 is SGHNT, CDR2 YENEEA, per germline. The CDR3 nucleotides read TGTGCCAGCAGCCCGCCCTATCTAGCGGGAGGGCCGGGATCCTACAATGAGCAGTTCTTC. This codes for CASSPPYLAGGPGSYNEQFF. Looking up the rest from reference TRBV11-3 and TRBJ2-1 gives the full variable domain: EAGVVQSPRYKIIEKKQPVAFWCNPISGHNTLYWYLQNLGQGPELLIRYENEEAVDDSQLPKDRFSAERLKGVDSTLKIQPAELGDSAVYLCASSPPYLAGGPGSYNEQFFGPGTRLTVL.

This clonotype was found many times. V usage is TRBV12-3 or TRBV12-4 and J usage is TRBJ1-1; D not certain. V lost 3 bases and J 5 bases, leaving 19 bases between the germline ends. The CDR3 has 16 amino acids. CDR3 sequence reads: CASSFHSTTVGTEAFF. Here the CDR3 DNA reads TGTGCCAGCAGTTTCCATTCTACCACGGTGGGAACTGAAGCTTTCTTT.

This clonotype was counted at least ten times. The J gene is TRBJ2-5, the V gene TRBV20-1; no firm D call. This CDR3 region has 14 residues. The ends were cut back, 0 bases at V and 1 base at J, with 9 bases in the middle. Germline values: CDR1 DFQATT, CDR2 SNEGSKA (reference sequence). The CDR3 here is CSARDAQAQETQYF. CDR3 DNA sequence: TGCAGTGCTAGAGATGCGCAGGCCCAAGAGACCCAGTACTTC.

This clonotype has ten or more counts. The chain recombines TRBV30 with TRBJ2-3; 12 positions agree with TRBD2. The CDR3 covers 14 residues. CDR1 and CDR2 (germline): GTSNPN, SVGIG (reference sequence). Trimming took 5 bases from V and 4 from J; bases not matched to a gene: 4. The CDR3 DNA reads TGTGCCTGGGGACTAGCGGGAATATCAGATACGCAGTATTTT. Translation: CAWGLAGISDTQYF.

This rearrangement joins TRBV6-2 or TRBV6-3 to TRBJ1-3; D is perhaps TRBD1 (6 bases). Germline V gene lookup returns CDR1 MNHEY and CDR2 SVGEGT. There are 15 residues in the CDR3. Trimming took off 6 bases at V and 1 base at J, with 13 bases between the two ends. The CDR3 coding sequence is TGTGCCAGCAGAAAAACAGGGACTTCTGGAAACACCATATATTTT. It is translated as CASRKTGTSGNTIYF.

Of note for this clonotype: The junction does not match germline at one end; this may be a read error. The J gene is TRBJ1-2, the V gene TRBV5-6; a possible D gene is TRBD1 (5 bases). CDR3 length: 16 amino acids. CDR1 and CDR2 from the germline V gene are SGHDT and YYEEEE. In nucleotides, the CDR3 is TGTGCCAGCAGCTATCACCCCGCAGGGAAGAACTATGGCTGCACCTTC. This gives the protein CASSYHPAGKNYGCTF.

This sequence joins TRBV24-1 and TRBJ2-1, with D possibly TRBD2 on 5 matching bases. Trimming cost V 3 bases and J 8 bases, with 7 bases left between them. In germline, CDR1 is KGHDR, CDR2 SFDVKD. The CDR3 loop spans 12 amino acids. CDR3 sequence: CATSDEGDEQFF. CDR3 nucleotides: TGTGCCACCAGTGATGAGGGAGATGAGCAGTTCTTC.

The chain recombines TRBV7-3 with TRBJ2-2, with a tentative D call TRBD2 (5 bases). With 5 bases removed from V and 4 bases from J, the gap between germline ends came to 11 bases. The germline V gene has CDR1 SGHTA and CDR2 FQGTGA. The CDR3 runs 14 residues. This CDR3 is CASSRRAATGELFF. CDR3 DNA sequence: TGTGCCAGCAGCCGACGAGCGGCCACCGGGGAGCTGTTTTTT.

J is TRBJ1-1 and V is TRBV14; TRBD1 aligns across 11 bases. V was clipped by 1 base and J by 3 bases; unmatched bases: 4. CDR1 SGHDN and CDR2 FVKESK come from the germline V gene. CDR3 length: 16 amino acids. The CDR3 loop is CASSQGMGQGDTEAFF. The CDR3, as DNA: TGTGCCAGCAGCCAAGGAATGGGACAGGGGGACACTGAAGCTTTCTTT.

This clonotype was seen repeatedly, ten times or more. V usage is TRBV6-2 or TRBV6-3 and J usage is TRBJ1-5, with D unresolved. Deletions cut 5 bases from V and 7 bases from J, with 15 bases between. The CDR3 is 14 amino acids. Germline loops: CDR1 MNHEY, CDR2 SVGEGT. CDR3 sequence (DNA): TGTGCCAGCAGTCCTGGTAATGTGGCACAGCCCCAGCATTTT. This encodes CASSPGNVAQPQHF.

About this clonotype: It may be a read error: a sequence one base away is much more abundant. The rearrangement joins TRBV28 to TRBJ1-1; D gene uncertain. The V gene lost 8 bases and the J gene lost 1 base, with 11 bases spanning the gap. Germline CDR1 MDHEN, CDR2 SYDVKM. The CDR3 is 13 residues long. DNA for the CDR3: TGTGCCAGCCTCCCCGCTGGGAACACTGAAGCTTTCTTT. Its protein product is CASLPAGNTEAFF. Variable domain in full (rest from reference TRBV28 and TRBJ1-1): DVKVTQSSRYLVKRTGEKVFLECVQDMDHENMFWYRQDPGLGLRLIYFSYDVKMKEKGDIPEGYSVSREKKERFSLILESASTNQTSMYLCASLPAGNTEAFFGQGTRLTVV.

The chain employs TRBV19 and TRBJ1-1, with D unclear. V was pared by 4 bases and J by 7 bases, with 13 bases between. The germline CDR1 and CDR2 sequences are LNHDA and SQIVND (reference sequence). This CDR3 comprises 13 residues. For the CDR3, the DNA is TGTGCCAGTAGTAAAGTAGTTGGGCGTGAAGCTTTCTTT. Translation: CASSKVVGREAFF.

The sample holds one count of this clonotype. The J gene is TRBJ2-7, the V gene TRBV19; D is unclear. This CDR3 spans 14 amino acids. CDR1 LNHDA and CDR2 SQIVND come from the germline V gene (reference sequence). Trimming stripped 5 bases from V and 3 bases from J, with 14 bases between. The CDR3 region is CASSSGPTGYEQYF. The CDR3 coding sequence is TGTGCCAGTAGTTCCGGCCCGACGGGCTACGAGCAGTACTTC.

J is TRBJ2-3 and V is TRBV5-1; 9 nucleotides match TRBD1. This CDR3 comprises 14 residues. Germline V gene lookup returns CDR1 SGHRS and CDR2 YFSETQ. Losses at the gene ends were 7 bases for V and 2 bases for J; bases not matched to a gene: 5. CDR3 region: CASVDRGITDTQYF. The CDR3 region has the DNA TGCGCCAGCGTGGACAGGGGAATCACAGATACGCAGTATTTT.